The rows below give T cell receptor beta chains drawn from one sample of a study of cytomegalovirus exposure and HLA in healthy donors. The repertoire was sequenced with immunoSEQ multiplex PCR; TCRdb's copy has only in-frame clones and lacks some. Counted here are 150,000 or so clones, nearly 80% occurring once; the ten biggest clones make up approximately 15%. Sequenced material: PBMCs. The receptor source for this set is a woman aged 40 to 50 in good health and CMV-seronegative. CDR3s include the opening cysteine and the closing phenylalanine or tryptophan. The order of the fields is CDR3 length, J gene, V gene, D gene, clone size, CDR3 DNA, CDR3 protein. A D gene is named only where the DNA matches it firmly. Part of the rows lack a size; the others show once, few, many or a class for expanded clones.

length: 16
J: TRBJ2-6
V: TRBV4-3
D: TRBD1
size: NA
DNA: TGCGCCAGCAGCCAAGGACAGGGAACTGGGGCCAACGGCCTGACTTTC
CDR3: CASSQGQGTGANGLTF

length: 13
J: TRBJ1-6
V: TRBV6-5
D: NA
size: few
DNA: TGTGCCAGCAGTTACGCCCAGTTCGAACCCCTCCACTTT
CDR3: CASSYAQFEPLHF

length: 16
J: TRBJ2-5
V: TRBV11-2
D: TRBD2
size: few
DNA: TGTGCCAGCAGCTTAGGGGGGCTAGCGGGAGTAGAGACCCAGTACTTC
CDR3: CASSLGGLAGVETQYF

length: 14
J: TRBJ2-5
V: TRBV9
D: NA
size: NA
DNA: TGTGCCAGCAGCGTAGGACAGCCGCGGGAGACCCAGTACTTC
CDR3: CASSVGQPRETQYF

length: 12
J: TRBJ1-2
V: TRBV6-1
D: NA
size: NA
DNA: TGTGCCAGCACTACAGGGTCTAACGGCTACACCTTC
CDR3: CASTTGSNGYTF

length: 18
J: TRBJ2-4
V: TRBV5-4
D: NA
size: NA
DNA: TGTGCCAGCAGCCCGGGATACGGCGGGGGCTTGGCCAAAAACATTCAGTACTTC
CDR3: CASSPGYGGGLAKNIQYF

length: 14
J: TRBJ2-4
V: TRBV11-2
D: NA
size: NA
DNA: TGTGCCAGCAGCTTCGGTAACCAGGGGACCAGTCAGTACTTC
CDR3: CASSFGNQGTSQYF

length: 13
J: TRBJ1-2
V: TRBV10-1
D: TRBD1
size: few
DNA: TGCGCCAGCTCCCGGGACAGGAACTATGGCTACACCTTC
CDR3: CASSRDRNYGYTF

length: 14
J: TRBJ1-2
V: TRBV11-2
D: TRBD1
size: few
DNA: TGTGCCAGCAGCTCCCACAGGGGGAACTATGGCTACACCTTC
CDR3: CASSSHRGNYGYTF

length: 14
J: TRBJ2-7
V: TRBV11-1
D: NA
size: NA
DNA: TGTGCCAGCAGCTTCATGGGAGGACCCAACGAGCAGTACTTC
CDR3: CASSFMGGPNEQYF